The next 17 T cell receptor beta chains were all read from a single sample in a study of response to subunit inactivated influenza vaccine. TCRdb redid the calling of the RT-PCR reads with MiXCR, one entry per CDR3 protein. In the table there are almost 600,000 distinct CDR3 sequences, approximately 14% of which are singletons. This specimen was PBMCs from blood, taken 12 days after vaccination. The receptors originated from a middle-aged man who received an inactivated influenza vaccine.

This clonotype occurred a few times. This sequence joins TRBV15 and TRBJ2-5, with D possibly being TRBD2 (5 bases). Trimming stripped 6 bases from V and 4 bases from J, with 21 bases between. Germline V lookup: CDR1 LNHNV, CDR2 YYDKDF (reference sequence). The CDR3 length is 16 residues. CDR3 sequence reads: CATRQDMGVPAETQYF. CDR3 bases: TGTGCCACCAGACAAGACATGGGAGTCCCCGCAGAGACCCAGTACTTC.

This clonotype has just a few counts. The J gene is TRBJ1-2, the V gene TRBV10-3, with D maybe TRBD1 (5 bases). Looked up from germline, CDR1 is ENHRY and CDR2 is SYGVKD. The CDR3 is made up of 16 amino acids. The ends were cut back, 0 bases at V and 6 bases at J, with 17 bases in the middle. For the CDR3, the DNA is TGTGCCATCAGTGAGTCGATTGTAGGGGAAATCCATGGCTACACCTTC. Protein product: CAISESIVGEIHGYTF.

V and J are TRBV10-3 and TRBJ1-1, with 7 bases that match TRBD1. Germline CDR1 ENHRY, CDR2 SYGVKD. The CDR3 extends over 15 amino acids. Unmatched junction bases numbered 8, after V lost 6 bases and J lost 1 base. CDR3 nucleotides: TGTGCCATCAGGCTACAGGGGCAGGGGAACACTGAAGCTTTCTTT. It specifies CAIRLQGQGNTEAFF.

The chain is built from TRBV7-9 and TRBJ2-1; D remains ambiguous. CDR1 and CDR2 from the germline V gene are SEHNR and FQNEAQ (reference sequence). This CDR3 region has 14 residues. Trimming took off 0 bases at V and 10 bases at J, with 13 bases between the two ends. Here the CDR3 reads CASSLAGQRTEQFF. Written as DNA, the CDR3 is TGTGCCAGCAGCTTAGCGGGCCAACGTACAGAGCAGTTCTTC.

Ten or more counts support this clonotype. The rearrangement joins TRBV5-1 to TRBJ2-2; tentative D call: TRBD1 (5 bases). Germline CDR1 SGHRS, CDR2 YFSETQ. With 4 bases removed from V and 9 bases from J, the gap between germline ends came to 16 bases. The CDR3 has 14 residues. DNA of the CDR3: TGCGCCAGCAGCCCCCAGGGTTATGACCGGGAGCTGTTTTTT. It yields the protein CASSPQGYDRELFF. The whole variable domain, filled in from reference TRBV5-1 and TRBJ2-2, reads KAGVTQTPRYLIKTRGQQVTLSCSPISGHRSVSWYQQTPGQGLQFLFEYFSETQRNKGNFPGRFSGRQFSNSRSEMNVSTLELGDSALYLCASSPQGYDRELFFGEGSRLTVL.

This rearrangement joins TRBV7-2 to TRBJ2-3; the match to TRBD2 covers 11 bases. The CDR3 is made up of 13 amino acids. Germline CDR1 is SGHTA and CDR2 is FQGNSA. V dropped 7 bases and J dropped 15; count of bases not matched to a gene: 12. CDR3 sequence (DNA): TGTGCCAGCACTTTGACTAGCGGGACATGGGTATATTTT. This translates into CASTLTSGTWVYF.

This clonotype was seen more than once but under ten times. The chain is built from TRBV12-3 or TRBV12-4 and TRBJ1-2, with 11 bases identical to TRBD1. V was clipped by 5 bases and J by 2 bases; unmatched bases: 4. The CDR3 is made up of 15 amino acids. The chain's CDR3 is CASSAGTGGNYGYTF. The CDR3 region has the DNA TGTGCCAGCAGTGCCGGGACAGGGGGAAACTATGGCTACACCTTC.

This clonotype was found a few times. V and J are TRBV7-9 and TRBJ2-1; no clear D. The CDR3 runs 15 residues. Trimming stripped 1 base from V and 1 base from J, with 8 bases between. Germline CDR1 SEHNR, CDR2 FQNEAQ (reference sequence). CDR3 DNA sequence: TGTGCCAGCAGCTTAGTTATGGTTTCCTACAATGAGCAGTTCTTC. It encodes CASSLVMVSYNEQFF. Full variable domain (rest looked up from reference TRBV7-9 and TRBJ2-1): DTGVSQNPRHKITKRGQNVTFRCDPISEHNRLYWYRQTLGQGPEFLTYFQNEAQLEKSRLLSDRFSAERPKGSFSTLEIQRTEQGDSAMYLCASSLVMVSYNEQFFGPGTRLTVL.

J is TRBJ2-3 and V is TRBV10-3; D call uncertain. The germline gives CDR1 ENHRY, CDR2 SYGVKD. V dropped 6 bases and J dropped 10 bases, with 14 bases sitting between them. The CDR3 runs to 12 residues. The CDR3 is CAISDGRTPQYF. CDR3 DNA sequence: TGTGCCATCAGCGACGGCCGTACCCCGCAGTATTTT.

To note about this clonotype: A read error may be the cause here, since a much bigger clone is one base away. V gene TRBV10-3 combines with J gene TRBJ2-2; the D is unclear. The CDR3 is 18 residues long. V shed 1 base and J shed 0 bases, with 15 bases lying between them. Germline-derived CDR1 and CDR2 are ENHRY and SYGVKD. The CDR3 region has the DNA TGTGCCATCAGTGAGTGGGGAAGGGCAGCAACGAACACCGGGGAGCTGTTTTTT. This translates into CAISEWGRAATNTGELFF.

This clonotype was recorded at least ten times. The chain is built from TRBV11-2 and TRBJ1-6, with 8 bases fitting TRBD1. The V and J ends lost 5 bases and 8 bases, in that order; junction bases with no gene match: 8. The germline CDR1 and CDR2 sequences are SGHAT and FQNNGV. CDR3 length: 15 amino acids. This CDR3 is CASSPGGQGYSPLHF. The CDR3, as DNA: TGTGCCAGCAGCCCGGGCGGACAGGGATATTCACCCCTCCACTTT. The entire variable domain, with the rest obtained from reference TRBV11-2 and TRBJ1-6, is as follows: EAGVAQSPRYKIIEKRQSVAFWCNPISGHATLYWYQQILGQGPKLLIQFQNNGVVDDSQLPKDRFSAERLKGVDSTLKIQPAKLEDSAVYLCASSPGGQGYSPLHFGNGTRLTVT.

This clonotype was seen only a few times. The rearrangement uses TRBV7-2 and TRBJ2-7, with no clear D. Germline CDR1 SGHTA, CDR2 FQGNSA. V was pared by 3 bases and J by 6 bases, with 15 bases between. CDR3 size: 14 residues. CDR3 amino acids: CASSFTYTSLEQYF. The CDR3 DNA reads TGTGCCAGCAGCTTTACCTACACCTCCCTCGAGCAGTACTTC.

This clonotype was seen a handful of times. The rearrangement uses TRBV7-9 and TRBJ1-2; unclear D gene. Trimming shortened V by 2 bases and J by 5 bases, and 15 bases separated the two germline ends. Germline V CDR1 and CDR2: SEHNR, FQNEAQ (reference sequence). The CDR3 consists of 15 residues. For the CDR3, the DNA is TGTGCCAGCAGCTTAACCGTGCGTCCTCAATATGGCTACACCTTC. Encoded protein: CASSLTVRPQYGYTF.

There are a few counts of this clonotype. The gene calls are TRBV14 and TRBJ2-7; 12 bases map to TRBD1. The CDR3 runs 16 residues. Germline CDR1 reads SGHDN; CDR2 reads FVKESK. J lost 6 bases, V lost 2 bases, and 8 bases had no gene match. The CDR3 protein is CASSQLAGTGGPEQYF. DNA for the CDR3: TGTGCCAGCAGCCAACTTGCCGGGACAGGGGGCCCCGAGCAGTACTTC. The entire variable domain, with the rest obtained from reference TRBV14 and TRBJ2-7, is as follows: EAGVTQFPSHSVIEKGQTVTLRCDPISGHDNLYWYRRVMGKEIKFLLHFVKESKQDESGMPNNRFLAERTGGTYSTLKVQPAELEDSGVYFCASSQLAGTGGPEQYFGPGTRLTVT.

This chain connects TRBV5-1 to TRBJ2-3; 9 nucleotides agree with TRBD1. The J segment lost 4 bases and the V segment lost 3 bases, leaving 3 bases of the junction unmatched. Germline loops: CDR1 SGHRS, CDR2 YFSETQ. The CDR3 is 14 amino acids. CDR3 loop: CASSSQGAPDTQYF. CDR3 sequence (DNA): TGCGCCAGCAGCTCACAGGGGGCGCCAGATACGCAGTATTTT.

V gene TRBV10-1 combines with J gene TRBJ2-3; D perhaps matches TRBD2 (6 bases). There are 15 residues in the CDR3. Germline values: CDR1 WNHNN, CDR2 SYGVQD (reference sequence). V lost 3 bases and J 0 bases, leaving 10 bases between the germline ends. CDR3 sequence reads: CASSDGGVSTDTQYF. CDR3 DNA: TGCGCCAGCAGTGACGGCGGGGTGAGCACAGATACGCAGTATTTT.

The chain combines TRBV4-1 with TRBJ1-4; D might be TRBD1 (6 bases). V was pared by 0 bases and J by 8 bases, with 16 bases between. Looked up from germline, CDR1 is MGHRA and CDR2 is YSYEKL. The CDR3 runs 16 residues. The CDR3 loop reads CASSQDGGGLGEKLFF. Here the CDR3 DNA reads TGCGCCAGCAGCCAAGATGGGGGGGGCCTAGGAGAAAAACTGTTTTTT.